The rows below give T cell receptor beta chains drawn from one sample of a study of blood T cells in healthy people across ages. TCRdb itself ran the 5' RACE reads through MiXCR, one entry per CDR3 protein. The repertoire holds around 1.5 million distinct CDR3 sequences, about 35% seen once, with about 11% in the top ten. The sequenced sample was blood. These receptors were collected from a woman in her 30s in good health. Each CDR3 is given with its conserved first and last residue. The D gene is left open where the match is weak. The size entry is marked missing in some rows and otherwise reads once, few, many or a size class.

V gene	J gene	clone size	D gene	CDR3 protein	CDR3 DNA
TRBV29-1	TRBJ2-1	-	TRBD2	CSVVGTGGRGGETQFF	TGCAGCGTTGTGGGAACTGGCGGGAGAGGTGGAGAGACCCAGTTCTTC
TRBV10-3	TRBJ2-3	many	-	CAIKEEGESTDTQYF	TGTGCCATCAAGGAGGAGGGGGAAAGCACAGATACGCAGTATTTT
TRBV27	TRBJ2-1	-	-	CASRAGFGVEQFF	TGTGCCAGCAGGGCTGGGTTCGGGGTTGAGCAGTTCTTC
TRBV6-5	TRBJ2-3	-	TRBD2	CASTPGTSGGTDTQYF	TGTGCCAGCACTCCCGGGACTAGCGGCGGGACAGATACGCAGTATTTT
TRBV28	TRBJ1-1	-	-	CASSLAAMNTEAFF	TGTGCCAGCAGTTTAGCCGCTATGAACACTGAAGCTTTCTTT
TRBV29-1	TRBJ2-7	many	-	CSVKGLAEAYEQYF	TGCAGCGTCAAAGGGCTAGCTGAGGCCTACGAGCAGTACTTC
TRBV20-1	TRBJ2-7	many	TRBD2	CSAGTSGYEQYF	TGCAGTGCCGGGACTAGCGGATACGAGCAGTACTTC
TRBV25-1	TRBJ2-1	few	-	CASSELEGSVNNEQFF	TGTGCCAGCAGTGAATTAGAGGGTTCCGTGAACAATGAGCAGTTCTTC
TRBV18	TRBJ1-5	-	-	CASSQGFESNQPQHF	TGTGCCAGCTCCCAAGGTTTTGAATCCAATCAGCCCCAGCATTTT
TRBV5-1	TRBJ2-6	-	TRBD2	CASSGTSGTNVLTF	TGCGCCAGCAGCGGTACTAGCGGAACCAACGTCCTGACTTTC
TRBV7-2	TRBJ2-3	-	TRBD2	CASSPEGGPSTDTQYF	TGTGCCAGCAGCCCAGAGGGAGGGCCTAGCACAGATACGCAGTATTTT
TRBV9	TRBJ2-3	few	-	CASSTAGRRTDTQYF	TGTGCCAGCAGCACCGCGGGGAGGCGCACAGATACGCAGTATTTT
TRBV9	TRBJ1-6	-	-	CASSSRGENSPLHF	TGTGCCAGCAGCTCGAGGGGGGAAAATTCACCCCTCCACTTT
TRBV29-1	TRBJ2-7	-	-	CSVGMTYEQYF	TGCAGCGTTGGGATGACCTACGAGCAGTACTTC